This T cell receptor (beta chain) was sequenced for a study of cytomegalovirus exposure and HLA in healthy donors (dated by TCRdb to about 2017). Concerning the study at large: According to an earlier analysis of around 600 of the donors, 200 million or so T cells yielded 120 million or so unique TCR beta sequences and about 280 Gb of sequence data. A later analysis re-examined previously published TCR beta repertoires from several hundred donors and added high-resolution HLA genotyping to investigate patterns of TCR occurrence. HLA typing covered class I and class II loci at four-digit resolution. All discovery cohort repertoires had been generated on a single sequencing platform. Donor age, sex, ethnicity and CMV serostatus were compiled together with the repertoire data. Across 300 to 400 genotyped donors of the cohort, an average of approximately 240,000 unique TCR beta nucleotide sequences per donor were sequenced, and roughly 20% of those sequences were non-productive. To predict cytomegalovirus infection status, the study brought together high-throughput TCR immunosequencing, statistical association of individual TCRs with disease status, and machine learning. Typing coverage differed by locus: A, B, C, DRB1 and DQB1 were typed in about 620-630 donors, DQA1 in about 510, DPA1 in 600 to 610, and DPB1 in roughly 470. The study aimed to test whether signatures of past pathogen exposure could be identified by cataloging public T cell receptors. The study used immunosequencing to profile the T cell repertoires of 670 or so subjects and linked those repertoires to cytomegalovirus serostatus. In addition to the first cohort of around 670 subjects, a separate validation cohort of 100 to 150 different subjects was used. Rather than drawing on any new phenotypic data, the later analysis identified candidate immune exposures from TCR beta sequences and the way those sequences occurred across donors. To decide whether each TCR beta V gene segment behaved as functional or pseudogenic, an earlier analysis of some 600 of the donors relied on high-throughput TCR beta sequencing. An early release that covered some 640 HLA-typed donors contained approximately 290 gigabases of sequencing data and tens of millions of unique TCR sequences. About five DR-DQ haplotypes were treated as single units for association and clustering because of strong linkage in the cohort. In a later genetic analysis, genome-wide SNP genotypes for 398 of the 666 donors were used, and that subset was treated as a discovery cohort. The genetic ancestry cluster associated with self-reported Caucasian donors included over 80% of the 350 to 500 genotyped donors.

The full study reports these points: Strong co-occurrence of HLA alleles, especially DR and DQ, made assigning TCR associations to individual alleles difficult. Because counts were too low, 15 to 20 rarely observed V segments, including chromosome 9 orphons, were excluded from the earlier analysis of some 540 of the donors. In this cohort, only TCR beta chains were sequenced, and detectable features were limited by the absence of alpha or paired-chain data. The study gave a list of about 150 TCR beta chains associated with cytomegalovirus. According to a later analysis, TCR association rates differed among HLA loci, with DRB1 alleles showing the most associated TCRs and HLA-C alleles showing the fewest. A group of highly shared sequence variants was considered likely to be a technical artifact of the sequencing pipeline. The classifier was reported to diagnose cytomegalovirus status with high specificity and sensitivity in both the original cohort and the validation cohort. Several of the top co-occurrence clusters appeared to be linked to parvovirus B19, influenza, CMV and Epstein-Barr virus, according to a later analysis. The authors suggested that the approach could potentially be generalized to other disease states and immunological phenotypes. Presence/absence analyses assumed roughly uniform sequencing depth across donors, an assumption that may not hold. For the cohort, immune exposure information was limited to CMV serostatus. Correlated functional status among segregating V segments might reflect linkage disequilibrium, but an unknown experimental factor could not be ruled out. Because HLA typing was missing for some donors at each locus, association tests included only the typed subset. According to a later analysis, most CMV-associated TCR beta chains appeared to be HLA-restricted, and the HLA associations seemed to be driven largely by CMV exposure. Compared with the roughly 600-donor mean, donors in an Asian-associated ancestry cluster had fewer N-insertions in productive TCRs, according to a later genetic analysis. In a later analysis, HLA-associated TCR beta chains were found to be more clonally expanded and to have lower generation probabilities than equally common non-associated chains. A further reported finding was that TCR beta sequences accurately predicted the HLA-A and HLA-B alleles for most subjects in the first cohort. Most TCR sequences were seen in very few donors, while some public TCRs were found in many individuals. Specific HLA alleles were associated with about 17,000 TCR beta sequences at a false discovery rate of 0.05 in a later analysis. Broadly in line with IMGT annotations, most TCR beta V segments showed up in productive rearrangements about 87% or about 30% of the time in an earlier analysis of several hundred of the donors. In vitro tests confirmed that a few of the cytomegalovirus-associated TCR beta chains recognize cytomegalovirus antigens. V-gene and J-gene trimming of TCR beta chains was associated with a missense DCLRE1C variant in a later genetic analysis, and the association was replicated in an independent cohort.

Libraries were constructed by the immunoSEQ multiplex PCR assay. The multiplex PCR relied on a mix of 60 forward primers for TCR Vbeta segments and 13 reverse primers for TCR Jbeta segments. A multiplex PCR assay on genomic DNA amplified the CDR3 region of rearranged TCR beta genes. Amplified TCR beta libraries were sequenced as 87-base-pair reads on the Illumina HiSeq System. In the source study's methods: In a later analysis, some 80 million unique TCR beta chains were counted across the roughly 610 repertoires, and roughly 11 million of these chains were shared by at least two donors. Raw reads were error-corrected and collapsed into unique sequences by a nearest-neighbor algorithm in which closely related sequences were merged to remove PCR and sequencing errors. V, D and J gene segments were assigned by aligning CDR3 sequences to IMGT reference sequences. For a sequence to be retained, a match of at least six nucleotides was required to both a V gene segment and a J gene segment. Rearrangements were called productive when the CDR3 lacked stop codons and stayed in frame with V and J; all others were non-productive. Following IMGT convention, CDR3 was defined as the stretch from the second conserved V-encoded cysteine to the conserved J-encoded phenylalanine. In an earlier analysis of more than 550 of the donors, sequences lacking an unambiguous match to a single V gene segment were excluded. An earlier analysis of several hundred of the donors classified V segments as functional when productive rearrangements were above 56.7% and as segregating when the standard deviation between donors was above 5%. To diagnose cytomegalovirus status from the catalog of TCR beta chain sequences, a statistical classification framework was built. In a later analysis, TCR nucleotide sequences were compared against IMGT/GENE-DB human TR gene sequences so that V and J genes could be assigned. In a later analysis, CDR3 sequences and most-parsimonious VDJ recombination scenarios were assigned using the TCRdist pipeline. In a later analysis, each TCR beta chain was defined by its CDR3 amino acid sequence together with its V-gene family, and reads without a unique V-gene family were excluded. As a way to deal with suspected cross-contamination and a sequencing artifact, a later analysis dropped 450 to 700 nucleotide sequences that were highly shared and had low generation probability. For each public chain, a later analysis derived a clonal expansion index from normalized ranks of inferred template counts within each repertoire. A later analysis computed generation probabilities with a VDJ recombination model fitted to out-of-frame rearrangements, and checked the results against IGoR. In a later analysis, hypergeometric tests were used to score TCR-TCR, TCR-HLA and TCR-CMV co-occurrence, with a repertoire-size bias correction applied to TCR pairs. A later analysis estimated false discovery rates by permuting HLA or CMV assignments 20 times. In a later analysis, co-occurring TCRs were grouped using DBSCAN, and TCRdist sequence similarity was added for clustering within HLA-allele-positive subsets. Co-occurrence clustering excluded repertoires with fewer than 30,000 or more than 120,000 public chains, plus five with anomalous nucleotide sharing. The source is immuneACCESS, and TCRdb retained only in-frame sequences with V and J called. Part of the clones is not carried over; for the studies checked, unresolved V genes explain less than half of this, and the remainder is unexplained. Clonal size and the V and J genes are those of that table, whereas D and trimming came from the DNA. This sample gives about 160,000 clones in total; roughly 76% of them show up just once. About 1.3% of the sample comes from the top ten.

In total, more than 500 healthy bone marrow donors made up the cohort. At the time of sampling, every cohort member was nominally healthy, though immune exposures that went unrecorded were likely present. The donor was CMV seronegative and was included in the group of under 450 seronegative cohort members. Each donor provided a peripheral blood sample, and peripheral blood mononuclear cells were used for TCR beta sequencing. The Qiagen DNeasy Blood Extraction Kit was used to extract genomic DNA from the blood cell samples. This clone was found a few times. Its antigen is currently not known. Base qualities are not recorded, but no much larger clone differs from it by a single base. Input material: PBMCs. This TCR was sampled from a man aged 55-75 years in good health and CMV-seronegative.

CDR3 protein: CASRTSGGGYQETQYF. Here is the DNA: TGTGCCAGTCGGACTAGCGGGGGGGGCTACCAAGAGACCCAGTACTTC. The sequence links TRBV19 to TRBJ2-5, and 15 junction bases match TRBD2. Taken from cysteine to phenylalanine, the CDR3 has 16 residues. The kept DNA is CDR3 alone, 48 bases in frame from the first base. The V end gives up 8 bases and the J end 0 bases, leaving 4 bases in the junction not matched to a gene. CDR1 and CDR2 (LNHDA, SQIVND) derive from the germline V gene (reference sequence).